A selection of T cell receptor beta chains follows, all from one sample in a study of T cell repertoires in cytomegalovirus infection. TCRdb reprocessed the reads via MiXCR and lists one record per CDR3 protein. The table has about 360,000 distinct CDR3 sequences, about a sixth seen once. The material sequenced was PBMCs. These receptors all stem from a human donor in good health (CMV status not recorded). Some clones in this sample may be carry-over from other donors' samples. Both conserved end residues are part of each CDR3. Each record gives: V gene, CDR3 length, D gene, CDR3 protein. D genes are given only for firm matches.

TRBV2 | 14 | - | CASIWGLHYNEQFF
TRBV30 | 15 | - | CAWSRDLVSYNEQFF
TRBV28 | 15 | - | CASSLYPLASSVAYF
TRBV9 | 13 | - | CASSVVWGVEQFF
TRBV6-1 | 13 | - | CASSGPGLTEAFF
TRBV12-3/TRBV12-4 | 14 | - | CASSLGAVLSPLHF
TRBV11-2 | 15 | TRBD1 | CASSARDRGTYEQYF
TRBV7-2 | 19 | - | CASSLVRGVYRDEDGELFF
TRBV19 | 16 | TRBD2 | CASSKGLAGGYNEQFF
TRBV7-9 | 15 | - | CASSPRGDSSYEQYF
TRBV9 | 13 | - | CASSVGGSTEAFF
TRBV28 | 16 | - | CASREPGVVTNEKLFF
TRBV7-6 | 16 | TRBD2 | CASSRGGLAGSDTQYF
TRBV7-8 | 15 | - | CASSRWGDLADTQYF
TRBV2 | 13 | TRBD1 | CARGQGAGQPQHF
TRBV5-5 | 14 | - | CASSLMDALYEQYF
TRBV6-5 | 12 | - | CASSYSRGPQYF
TRBV6-2/TRBV6-3 | 16 | - | CASSNTPGKQNYGYTF
TRBV7-8 | 16 | TRBD1 | CASSPDRAAAYNEQFF
TRBV24-1 | 13 | - | CATSDSNNYGYTF
TRBV7-2 | 12 | - | CASSSHLAEQYF
TRBV30 | 14 | TRBD1 | CAWNMGTGETEAFF
TRBV7-2 | 13 | TRBD2 | CASRSSGGNEQFF
TRBV19 | 15 | - | CASTETTGGHYEQYF
TRBV6-5 | 14 | - | CASSYGGAPYEQYF
TRBV15 | 13 | - | CATSRDLTRILFF
TRBV7-2 | 15 | - | CASSLAGPGTDTQYF
TRBV28 | 14 | TRBD1 | CASSGPGTGAPLHF
TRBV19 | 14 | - | CASKAAALNTEAFF
TRBV12-3/TRBV12-4 | 14 | - | CASSFYRFYNEQFF
TRBV28 | 14 | - | CASSPGDLTYEQYF
TRBV7-9 | 14 | - | CASSLRRESDTQYF
TRBV6-2/TRBV6-3 | 15 | TRBD2 | CASSSETSGIGEQFF
TRBV6-5 | 12 | - | CASSYSRGGLHF
TRBV7-2 | 11 | - | CASNEGDTQYF
TRBV7-2 | 15 | - | CASSRALGIANEQFF
TRBV2 | 15 | - | CASRRGGGAYNEQFF
TRBV6-8 | 16 | - | CASSKSGGPFYNEQFF
TRBV6-5 | 14 | - | CASSYSEGEDTQYF
TRBV7-9 | 12 | - | CASSLYSGEQYF
TRBV7-8 | 17 | - | CATLGGVPLSSGNTIYF
TRBV7-2 | 15 | TRBD2 | CASSYYSSGSGEQFF
TRBV7-2 | 14 | - | CASMVGGAAGTQYF
TRBV11-2 | 15 | - | CASRPDPRGTDTQYF
TRBV19 | 13 | - | CASMKGLDQPQHF